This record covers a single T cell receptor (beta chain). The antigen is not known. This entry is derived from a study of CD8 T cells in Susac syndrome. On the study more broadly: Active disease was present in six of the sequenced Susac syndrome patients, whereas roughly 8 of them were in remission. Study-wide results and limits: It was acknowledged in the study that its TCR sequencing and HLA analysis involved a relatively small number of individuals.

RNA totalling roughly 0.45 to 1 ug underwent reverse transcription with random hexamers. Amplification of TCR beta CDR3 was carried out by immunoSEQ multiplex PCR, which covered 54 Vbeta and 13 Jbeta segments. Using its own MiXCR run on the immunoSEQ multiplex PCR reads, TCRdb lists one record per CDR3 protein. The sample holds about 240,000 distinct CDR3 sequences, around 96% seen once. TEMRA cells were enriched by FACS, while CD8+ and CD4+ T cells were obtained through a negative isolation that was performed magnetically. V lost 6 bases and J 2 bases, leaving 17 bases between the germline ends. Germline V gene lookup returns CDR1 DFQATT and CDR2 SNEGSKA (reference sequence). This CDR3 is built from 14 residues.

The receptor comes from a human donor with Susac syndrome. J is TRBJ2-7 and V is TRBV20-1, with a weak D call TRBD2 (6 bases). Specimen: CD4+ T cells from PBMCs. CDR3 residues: CSARDSSFTYEQYF. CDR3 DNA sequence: TGCAGTGCGAGGGACTCGAGCTTCACCTACGAGCAGTACTTC.